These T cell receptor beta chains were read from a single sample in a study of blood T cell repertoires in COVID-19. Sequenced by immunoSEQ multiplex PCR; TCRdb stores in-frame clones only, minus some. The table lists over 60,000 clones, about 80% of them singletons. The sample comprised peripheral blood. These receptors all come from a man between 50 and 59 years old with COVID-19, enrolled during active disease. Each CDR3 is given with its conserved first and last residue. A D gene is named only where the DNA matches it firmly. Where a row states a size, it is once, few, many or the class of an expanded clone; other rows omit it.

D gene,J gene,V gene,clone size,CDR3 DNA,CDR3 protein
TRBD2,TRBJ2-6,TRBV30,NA,TGTGCCTGGAGTTCGGGGGGTGGGGCCAACGTCCTGACTTTC,CAWSSGGGANVLTF
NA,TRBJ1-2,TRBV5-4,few,TGTGCCAGCAGCTTGAACGGAGCTAACTATGGCTACACCTTC,CASSLNGANYGYTF
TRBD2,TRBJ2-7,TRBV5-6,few,TGTGCCAGCAGCACCCAGGTAGCGGGAGGGATGGGCGAGCAGTACTTC,CASSTQVAGGMGEQYF
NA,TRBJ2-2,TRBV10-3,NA,TGTGCCATCAGGTCTAGCGCGAACACCGGGGAGCTGTTTTTT,CAIRSSANTGELFF
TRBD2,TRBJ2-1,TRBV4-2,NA,TGTGCCAGCAGCCAAGATGCGGCTAGCGGATACAATGAGCAGTTCTTC,CASSQDAASGYNEQFF
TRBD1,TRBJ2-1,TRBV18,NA,TGTGCCAGCTCCCCGGACAGGGGGTTGGAGCAGTTCTTC,CASSPDRGLEQFF
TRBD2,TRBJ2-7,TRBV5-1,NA,TGCGCCAGCAGCCCGGGCCGGGCTAGCGGCAACTCCTACGAGCAGTACTTC,CASSPGRASGNSYEQYF
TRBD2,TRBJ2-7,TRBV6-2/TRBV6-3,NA,TGTGCCAGCAGTTACCCCCGGACTAGCGGGAGGAAGACGAGGAACGAGCAGTACTTC,CASSYPRTSGRKTRNEQYF
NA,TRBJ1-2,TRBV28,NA,TGTGCCAGCAGTTTGGGGCAGGGATTGTCTGGCTACACCTTC,CASSLGQGLSGYTF
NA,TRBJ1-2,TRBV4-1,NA,TGCGCCAGCAGCCAAGAGAGACAGTATGGCTACACCTTC,CASSQERQYGYTF
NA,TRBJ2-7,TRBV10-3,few,TGTGCCATCAGTGATTTGTCCCAACTATACGAGCAGTACTTC,CAISDLSQLYEQYF
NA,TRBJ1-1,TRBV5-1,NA,TGCGCCAGCAGCCTCAACACTGAAGCTTTCTTT,CASSLNTEAFF
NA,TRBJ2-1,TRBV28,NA,TGTGCCAGCAACTTGGTGGCGGGCCGGCCGGGTGAGCAGTTCTTC,CASNLVAGRPGEQFF
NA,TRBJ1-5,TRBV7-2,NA,TGTGCCAGCAGCCAACAGGTTGGGGTCACTCAGCCCCAGCATTTT,CASSQQVGVTQPQHF